Reported below is one TCR beta chain. Its specificity is not known. These data come from a study of T cell repertoires in cytomegalovirus infection. Background on the study: Indications of both CMV infection and matching HLA type were provided by public TCR beta signatures.

TCRdb fed the reads into MiXCR, producing one record per CDR3 protein. Of roughly 990,000 distinct CDR3 sequences in the sample, more than 25% were seen once. Study results and limitations: In two of eight donors, the top clonotype was HLA-C-restricted CMV-specific.

The input for sequencing was cultured CD8+ T cells from PBMCs, taken from culture after CMV antigen stimulation. This receptor was obtained from a human donor in good health (CMV status not recorded). Some clones in this sample may be carry-over from other donors' samples.

DNA for the CDR3: TGTGCCAGCCCCCCTACGGCCGGAACGGTTGAAAACCCAGTCGGGGAGCTGTTTTTT. This gives the protein CASPPTAGTVENPVGELFF. This rearrangement joins TRBV6-1 to TRBJ2-2; D is undetermined. The CDR3 spans 19 residues. Germline CDR1 reads MNHNS; CDR2 reads SASEGT. V lost 8 bases, J lost 7 bases, and 32 bases lay in between.